This T cell receptor (beta chain) was sequenced during a study of radiotherapy plus CTLA-4 blockade in lung cancer. Looking at the study overall: Of the patients, 18% showed objective responses and roughly 31% attained disease control. Study-level results: TCR clones originating in tumors grew in number in blood after radiotherapy plus ipilimumab.

Germline V gene lookup returns CDR1 SGHVS and CDR2 FQNEAQ. After removal of 3 bases from V and 5 bases from J, the junction contained 5 bases not matched to a gene. The CDR3 spans 14 residues. Comments on this clone: The target antigen is unknown.

Enrolled patients, whose metastatic non-small-cell lung cancer was chemo-refractory, received focal radiation plus CTLA-4 blockade with ipilimumab. Produced via immunoSEQ multiplex PCR; TCRdb's table is partial and in-frame only. Among some 40,000 clones listed, over 60% were seen once. The sequencing here drew on peripheral blood, taken from a patient treated with radiotherapy plus ipilimumab. J is TRBJ2-7 and V is TRBV7-8, with 9 positions matching TRBD1. The receptor was derived from a human donor with non-small cell lung cancer whose response to radiotherapy plus ipilimumab could not be evaluated. CDR3 sequence: CASSLGQGRNEQYF. The DNA of the CDR3 is TGTGCCAGCAGCTTGGGACAGGGACGGAACGAGCAGTACTTC.